This is a list of T cell receptor beta chains from one sample in a study of cytomegalovirus exposure and HLA in healthy donors. Sequencing was performed with immunoSEQ multiplex PCR; in TCRdb, only in-frame clones are kept and a portion is missing. The sample lists 150,000 to 200,000 clones; 77% were seen once. Material: PBMCs. These receptors all come from a man younger than 35 in good health and CMV-seronegative. Both conserved end residues are part of each CDR3. The D gene is left open where the match is weak. Expanded clones are given a class, and other clones once, few, many or no size at all.

v_call	d_call	j_call	clone_size	cdr3_nt	cdr3_aa
TRBV7-2	TRBD1	TRBJ1-6	-	TGTGCCAGCAGCGTACAGGGGGCTGGTATAGTTTCACCCCTCCACTTT	CASSVQGAGIVSPLHF
TRBV18	TRBD1	TRBJ1-4	-	TGTGCCAGCTCGCGGGACAGGGAGAAAGAAAAACTGTTTTTT	CASSRDREKEKLFF
TRBV4-1	TRBD2	TRBJ2-1	once	TGCGCCAGCAGCCAAGGGCGGGAGACTACCTACAATGAGCAGTTCTTC	CASSQGRETTYNEQFF
TRBV6-6	-	TRBJ2-5	few	TGTGCCAGCAGTCCCTCCGGGACAACAGGGACCCAGTACTTC	CASSPSGTTGTQYF
TRBV7-2	TRBD2	TRBJ2-3	once	TGTGCCAGCAGCCGTCAGACTAGCGGGGGGAGAGCAGATACGCAGTATTTT	CASSRQTSGGRADTQYF
TRBV4-1	-	TRBJ2-3	-	TGCGCCAGCAGCCAGAACGACAGGCCCTCGGGGGGTACGCAGTATTTT	CASSQNDRPSGGTQYF
TRBV6-4	TRBD2	TRBJ2-3	-	TGTGCCAGCAGTGACTCGATGACTAGCGACACAGATACGCAGTATTTT	CASSDSMTSDTDTQYF
TRBV7-2	-	TRBJ1-5	-	TGTGCCAGCAGCTTCCAAAATAGCAATCAGCCCCAGCATTTT	CASSFQNSNQPQHF
TRBV6-6	TRBD1	TRBJ1-5	few	TGTGCCAGCAGTTACTCCTCCGGGACAGGGAATCAGCCCCAGCATTTT	CASSYSSGTGNQPQHF
TRBV5-4	-	TRBJ2-1	-	TGTGCCAGCAGCCCCTCCCAGGGGACGAGCTCCTACAATGAGCAGTTCTTC	CASSPSQGTSSYNEQFF
TRBV9	-	TRBJ1-2	-	TGTGCCAGCAGCGTAGGCGGCATCTTAGACAACTATGGCTACACCTTC	CASSVGGILDNYGYTF
TRBV6-1	-	TRBJ2-5	few	TGTGCCAGCAGTGAAGCGGGGGGCCAAGAGACCCAGTACTTC	CASSEAGGQETQYF
TRBV4-2	TRBD2	TRBJ2-5	-	TGTGCCAGCAGCCAAGGTAGCGGGCAAGAGACCCAGTACTTC	CASSQGSGQETQYF
TRBV21-1	-	TRBJ2-2	once	TGTGCCAGCAGCGGGCAGCCCGGGACAGGGACAGCGAACACCGGGGAGCTGTTTTTT	CASSGQPGTGTANTGELFF
TRBV6-1	TRBD2	TRBJ2-3	few	TGTGCCAGCAGAAGCCAGCGGGAGGGCCTAGATACGCAGTATTTT	CASRSQREGLDTQYF
TRBV27	TRBD1	TRBJ1-1	once	TGTGCCAGCAGTTCAAGACAGGGGAACACTGAAGCTTTCTTT	CASSSRQGNTEAFF
TRBV7-2	-	TRBJ2-3	-	TGTGCCAGCAGCCTTAGTGGCGGTCTCAGCACAGATACGCAGTATTTT	CASSLSGGLSTDTQYF
TRBV30	-	TRBJ2-7	few	TGTGCCTGGAATGGGGGCACCTACGAGCAGTACTTC	CAWNGGTYEQYF
TRBV11-3	-	TRBJ2-1	-	TGTGCCAGCAGCTTATACGGCAATGAGCAGTTCTTC	CASSLYGNEQFF
TRBV9	TRBD2	TRBJ2-1	-	TGTGCCAGCAGCGCAGCGGGAACCCTGAACAATGAGCAGTTCTTC	CASSAAGTLNNEQFF
TRBV5-6	TRBD2	TRBJ2-2	-	TGTGCCAGCAGGATTGGACTAGCGGGAGTCGTGAACACCGGGGAGCTGTTTTTT	CASRIGLAGVVNTGELFF
TRBV28	TRBD1	TRBJ1-4	-	TGTGCCAGCGGCCATGAACCGGGACAGGGTTTAGGGCCCGAACTTGAAAAACTGTTTTTT	CASGHEPGQGLGPELEKLFF
TRBV27	-	TRBJ2-1	-	TGTGCCAGCAGTTTGGGATTGAGGGGGATAGCGAATGAGCAGTTCTTC	CASSLGLRGIANEQFF
TRBV11-3	-	TRBJ1-1	-	TGTGCCAGCAGCTTAGACGACTGGACTGGGGACACTGAAGCTTTCTTT	CASSLDDWTGDTEAFF
TRBV30	TRBD1	TRBJ1-5	few	TGTGCCTGGAGTTCTAGGGGGGACAGGTTCAATCAGCCCCAGCATTTT	CAWSSRGDRFNQPQHF
TRBV28	-	TRBJ1-1	-	TGTGCCAGCAGTTTAATTTTTTCCCACGGTGAAGCTTTCTTT	CASSLIFSHGEAFF
TRBV5-1	TRBD2	TRBJ2-1	-	TGCGCCAGCAGCTCCGGACTAGCGTATGGGAATGAGCAGTTCTTC	CASSSGLAYGNEQFF
TRBV29-1	TRBD2	TRBJ2-2	-	TGCAGCGTTGGTGGAGGGAGGGCCCGCACCGGGGAGCTGTTTTTT	CSVGGGRARTGELFF
TRBV6-5	-	TRBJ2-4	-	TGTGCCAGCAGTGGGGGGTTGTTCCAAAACATTCAGTACTTC	CASSGGLFQNIQYF
TRBV9	-	TRBJ2-1	-	TGTGCCAGCAGCTCAAAACGGACTTTCTCCAATGAGCAGTTCTTC	CASSSKRTFSNEQFF